This TCR beta chain comes out of a study of memory CD4+ T cells and cytomegalovirus serostatus. Study-level results: Median bootstrapped AUC for CMV status was around 0.96 originally, 0.75 to 0.91 US-trained.

In the case of this clone: Antigen: not known.

Authors' methods: Out-of-frame sequences were removed, leaving 2 million to 2.5 million distinct TCRbeta sequences. The assay was immunoSEQ multiplex PCR, and TCRdb's table has in-frame clones only and misses some. V and J calls and clone size follow that table, whereas D and trimming were derived from the DNA. The table records over 40,000 clones, over 70% of them present only once. Single viable CD3+CD4+CD8-CD45RO+ cells were sorted as the memory CD4+ T cells. Source material: memory CD4+ T cells from blood. The TCR sequence derives from an adult in good health and CMV-seronegative.

The CDR3 sequence: CASSSKGPGQGVGYTF. In DNA, the CDR3 is TGTGCCAGCAGCTCCAAGGGACCGGGACAGGGGGTTGGCTACACCTTC. This chain joins TRBV7-2 and TRBJ1-2; TRBD1 matches at 11 bases. This CDR3 is built from 16 residues. Germline V gene lookup returns CDR1 SGHTA and CDR2 FQGNSA. V was clipped by 4 bases and J by 7 bases; unmatched bases: 11.